This record looks at one TCR beta chain sequence and its context. V was shortened by 3 bases and J by 5 bases, with 16 bases between the two germline ends. The CDR3 is made up of 15 amino acids. The V gene's germline CDR1 is LNHDA and CDR2 SQIVND (reference sequence). The sample comes from a study of shared clonotypes between healthy human individuals. Looking at the study overall: A couple of women and a few men aged 18 to 49 made up the donors.

The protocol was immunoSEQ multiplex PCR, while the TCRdb copy is restricted to in-frame clones and leaves out a portion. Counted here are about 470,000 clones, about 76% occurring once; the ten biggest clones make up roughly 13%. The rearrangement links TRBV19 to TRBJ1-1, with a possible D match to TRBD1 (6 bases). Sequencing used PBMCs. The source is a middle-aged woman in good health. Some clones in this sample may be carry-over from other donors' samples. DNA of the CDR3: TGTGCCAGTAGTATGAGGGTAGCGGGGGCAACTGAAGCTTTCTTT. It codes for CASSMRVAGATEAFF.